The entry below gives a single T cell receptor beta chain sequence along with its context. Its antigen target is currently unknown. No qualities accompany the bases; no much larger clone lies one base away. At diagnosis, peripheral blood, uninvolved tumor-adjacent lung and tumor were collected and were preserved as a mix of fresh-frozen and FFPE material. For TCR repertoire profiling, blood samples were analyzed in the form of peripheral blood mononuclear cells. The CDR3 starts with the cysteine, ends with the phenylalanine, and has 13 residues. CDR3 DNA only is kept here, 39 bases in frame from base 1. The germline V gene yields SGHRS for CDR1 and YFSETQ for CDR2. V loses 1 base of germline sequence and J loses 3 bases, and the interval between the two ends is 7 bases. The sample is drawn from a study of T cells in localized non-small cell lung cancer (TCRdb year 2020). Regarding the complete study: Comparing tumors with uninvolved tumor-adjacent lungs, the study looked at the T cell repertoires of fewer than 250 patients with early-stage NSCLC. All 250 or so NSCLC patients in the cohort were treatment-naive and had localized lung tumors that were resected. A mean age of around 66 years was recorded for the NSCLC patients, of whom approximately 130 were male and around 100 were female.

The immunoSEQ Assay was used to sequence TCR beta CDR3 regions from DNA. Per the original workflow: T cell density was computed as TCR beta template counts normalized to usable DNA estimated by amplifying housekeeping genes. The preseqR package was used to estimate richness by extrapolating to 400,000 templates for PBMC samples and to 120,000 templates for tissue samples. Clonality was defined by subtracting Pielou's evenness from one. To identify tissue-enriched TCRs, differential abundance testing was run on productive amino-acid clonotypes with a minimum total count of 5 and an alpha of 0.1. The Jaccard Index and the Morisita Overlap Index were used to quantify repertoire overlap between compartments. GLIPH grouped TCR beta CDR3s together with public tetramer-defined viral CDR3s, and a viral motif had to include at least three viral sequences and show V-gene enrichment. Entries here come from immuneACCESS through TCRdb and include only in-frame sequences with V and J called. Some clones fail to appear in such tables; in the studies checked, an unresolved V gene covers under half of the shortfall, and the cause of the remainder is unknown. That table gives V, J and clone size, and the DNA gave D and trimming. The sample contains approximately 35,000 clones, 75% to 90% of them found a single time. The ten largest clonotypes hold around 4.1% of the sample.

The study at large found these results: Because of the exploratory design, TCR variables were selected using unadjusted p-values without false-discovery rate correction. A median of approximately 53 of the top 100 tumor clones turned up in the paired uninvolved adjacent lung, and 25 to 35 of those clones also ranked among the top 100 of that same adjacent lung. Longer overall survival was associated with higher T cell density in blood, whereas shorter survival was associated with higher clonality in adjacent lung. Uninvolved tumor-adjacent lung showed the highest T cell clonality, higher than tumor, which suggests more focused antigenic responses in the uninvolved tumor-adjacent lung. Because multi-region tumor sequencing was not performed, intratumor heterogeneity could not be ruled out.

The receptor was isolated from a man between 40 and 75 years old with stage I lung adenocarcinoma. This material consisted of peripheral blood, taken before any cancer treatment. The rearranged chain carries TRBV5-1 and TRBJ1-1; the D segment could be TRBD1, given 5 matching bases. Here the CDR3 is given as CASSLRGDTEAFF. The nucleotide sequence reads as follows: TGCGCCAGCAGCTTGAGGGGTGACACTGAAGCTTTCTTT.